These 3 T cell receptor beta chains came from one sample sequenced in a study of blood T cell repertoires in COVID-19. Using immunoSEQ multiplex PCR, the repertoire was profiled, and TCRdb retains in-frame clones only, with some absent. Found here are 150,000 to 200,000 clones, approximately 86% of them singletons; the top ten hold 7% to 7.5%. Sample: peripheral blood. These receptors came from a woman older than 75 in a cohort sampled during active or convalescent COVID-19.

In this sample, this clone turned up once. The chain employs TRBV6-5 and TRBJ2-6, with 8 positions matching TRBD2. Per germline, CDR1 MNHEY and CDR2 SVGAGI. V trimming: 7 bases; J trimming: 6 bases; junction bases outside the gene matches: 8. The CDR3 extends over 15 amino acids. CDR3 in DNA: TGTGCCAGCAACCCTCTAGCGGGCTCGGCCAACGTCCTGACTTTC. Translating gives CASNPLAGSANVLTF.

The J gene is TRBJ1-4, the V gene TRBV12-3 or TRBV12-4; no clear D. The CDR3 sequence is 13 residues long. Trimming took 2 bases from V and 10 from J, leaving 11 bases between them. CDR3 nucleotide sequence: TGTGCCAGCAGTTTACGCCGGGTAGGAAAACTGTTTTTT. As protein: CASSLRRVGKLFF.

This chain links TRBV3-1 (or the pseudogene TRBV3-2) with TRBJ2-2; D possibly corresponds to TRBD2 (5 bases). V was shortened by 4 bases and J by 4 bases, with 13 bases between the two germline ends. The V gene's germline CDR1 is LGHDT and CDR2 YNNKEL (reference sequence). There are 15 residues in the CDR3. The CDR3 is CASSPGSERTGELFF. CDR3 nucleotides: TGTGCCAGCAGCCCGGGGAGCGAGCGCACCGGGGAGCTGTTTTTT.